Listed below are T cell receptor beta chains from one sample, sequenced in a study of regulatory T cells in long-lasting Graves disease. Each CDR3 protein gets one entry after TCRdb re-called the multiplex PCR reads with MiXCR. The table shows roughly 610,000 distinct CDR3 sequences, with roughly 15% occurring only once. A further study also used this sample, focusing on T cells in Graves' hyperthyroidism and ophthalmopathy.

This specimen consisted of peripheral blood mononuclear cells (PBMCs), obtained at new diagnosis, from a patient treated with antithyroid drugs. The receptors stem from a woman aged 25 to 39 with Graves disease. The CDR3 runs from the conserved cysteine through the conserved F or W. A D gene is named only where the DNA matches it firmly. Size tells how often a clone was seen (once, few, many) or the class of an expanded clone, and some rows leave it out.

>.|TRBJ1-1|.|TRBV30
CAWTTGMNTEAFF
TGTGCCTGGACCACAGGGATGAACACTGAAGCTTTCTTT
>few|TRBJ1-3|TRBD1|TRBV29-1
CSVESPGGSGNTIYF
TGCAGCGTTGAGTCTCCAGGGGGCTCTGGAAACACCATATATTTT
>many|TRBJ1-2|.|TRBV2
CASSEGDAVYYGYTF
TGTGCCAGCAGTGAGGGGGATGCGGTCTACTATGGCTACACCTTC
>many|TRBJ1-2|.|TRBV3-1
CASSQDWGLYGYTF
TGTGCCAGCAGCCAAGATTGGGGCCTCTATGGCTACACCTTC
>.|TRBJ1-6|.|TRBV7-3
CASSLHRGPQSDNSPLHF
TGTGCCAGCAGCTTGCATCGAGGCCCCCAGAGCGATAATTCACCCCTCCACTTT
>many|TRBJ2-7|TRBD2|TRBV7-2
CASSFPPSGSGSYEQYF
TGTGCCAGCAGCTTCCCCCCTAGCGGGAGTGGCTCCTACGAGCAGTACTTC
>few|TRBJ2-2|.|TRBV11-1
CASSVIGTNTGELFF
TGTGCCAGCAGTGTAATAGGGACGAACACCGGGGAGCTGTTTTTT
>.|TRBJ1-5|.|TRBV12-3/TRBV12-4
CASSPEAVQPQHF
TGTGCCAGCAGCCCCGAGGCAGTTCAGCCCCAGCATTTT
>many|TRBJ1-2|.|TRBV20-1
CSARVGERAGYTF
TGCAGTGCTAGAGTTGGGGAAAGGGCTGGCTACACCTTC
>many|TRBJ1-2|.|TRBV24-1
CATSESGNYGYTF
TGTGCCACCAGTGAATCAGGGAACTATGGCTACACCTTC
>.|TRBJ1-5|.|TRBV4-1
CASSQDRGRGQPQHF
TGCGCCAGCAGCCAAGATCGGGGCCGGGGTCAGCCCCAGCATTTT
>.|TRBJ2-1|.|TRBV20-1
CSASSGTSYNEQFF
TGCAGTGCTTCCTCCGGGACTTCATACAATGAGCAGTTCTTC
>.|TRBJ2-1|TRBD2|TRBV3-1
CASSQEHGAGYTAYNEQFF
TGTGCCAGCAGCCAAGAGCACGGAGCGGGATATACGGCCTACAATGAGCAGTTCTTC
>few|TRBJ1-2|.|TRBV28
CASSVQDFYGYTF
TGTGCCAGCAGTGTCCAAGACTTCTATGGCTACACCTTC
>.|TRBJ2-1|TRBD1|TRBV5-1
CASSSDRGISYNEQFF
TGCGCCAGCAGCTCGGACAGGGGGATCTCCTACAATGAGCAGTTCTTC
>few|TRBJ1-2|.|TRBV5-1
CASSLEYRQGQVGYTF
TGCGCCAGCAGCTTGGAGTATAGGCAGGGGCAGGTTGGCTACACCTTC
>.|TRBJ2-7|.|TRBV12-3/TRBV12-4
CASSRGLIYEQYF
TGTGCCAGCAGTAGAGGACTGATTTACGAGCAGTACTTC
>few|TRBJ2-3|TRBD2|TRBV29-1
CSVELAGGTDTQYF
TGCAGCGTTGAACTTGCGGGAGGTACAGATACGCAGTATTTT
>.|TRBJ2-1|.|TRBV4-1
CASSTGNYNEQFF
TGCGCCAGCAGTACAGGGAACTACAATGAGCAGTTCTTC
>many|TRBJ1-4|.|TRBV11-2
CASGTLGGNEKLFF
TGTGCCAGCGGAACATTGGGCGGTAATGAAAAACTGTTTTTT
>few|TRBJ1-3|.|TRBV13
CASSVDRYSGNTIYF
TGTGCCAGCAGCGTAGACCGGTACTCTGGAAACACCATATATTTT
>many|TRBJ2-3|TRBD1|TRBV15
CATSRAQGFADTQYF
TGTGCCACCAGCAGAGCACAGGGGTTCGCAGATACGCAGTATTTT
>many|TRBJ1-1|TRBD1|TRBV5-1
CASKGGSANTEAFF
TGCGCCAGCAAAGGGGGCTCGGCGAACACTGAAGCTTTCTTT
>few|TRBJ1-2|.|TRBV27
CASRGLYGYTF
TGTGCCAGCAGAGGACTGTATGGCTACACCTTC
>many|TRBJ2-1|TRBD2|TRBV20-1
CSARAQTSLNEQFF
TGCAGTGCTAGGGCCCAGACTAGCCTCAATGAGCAGTTCTTC
>few|TRBJ2-7|.|TRBV2
CATRGQAYEQYF
TGTGCCACCCGGGGGCAGGCCTACGAGCAGTACTTC
>.|TRBJ1-1|TRBD1|TRBV20-1
CSAREPDRENTEAFF
TGCAGTGCAAGAGAACCAGACAGGGAGAACACTGAAGCTTTCTTT
>many|TRBJ2-1|TRBD2|TRBV10-3
CAISDIVGEGQDEQFF
TGTGCCATCAGTGATATTGTGGGGGAGGGCCAAGATGAGCAGTTCTTC
>few|TRBJ1-2|.|TRBV18
CASSPTDAGLYGYTF
TGTGCCAGCTCACCGACGGACGCAGGGCTCTATGGCTACACCTTC
>.|TRBJ2-4|.|TRBV5-1
CASSLEAGLAKNIQYF
TGCGCCAGCAGCTTGGAGGCAGGTCTAGCCAAAAACATTCAGTACTTC
>few|TRBJ1-4|TRBD1|TRBV6-1
CASSDDRGTTNEKLFF
TGTGCCAGCAGTGACGACAGGGGGACCACTAATGAAAAACTGTTTTTT
>many|TRBJ2-7|.|TRBV28
CASSLDPPYEQYF
TGTGCCAGCAGTTTGGACCCACCCTACGAGCAGTACTTC
>many|TRBJ2-3|.|TRBV5-1
CASSLGGSTDTQYF
TGTGCCAGCAGCTTGGGCGGGAGCACAGATACGCAGTATTTT
>many|TRBJ1-5|.|TRBV28
CASSFQVYQPQHF
TGTGCCAGCAGTTTCCAGGTCTATCAGCCCCAGCATTTT
>many|TRBJ2-2|TRBD1|TRBV2
CASTGQGAGELFF
TGTGCCAGCACCGGACAGGGTGCCGGGGAGCTGTTTTTT
>many|TRBJ2-1|TRBD2|TRBV7-2
CASSKLAGNEQFF
TGTGCCAGCAGCAAACTAGCGGGGAATGAGCAGTTCTTC
>many|TRBJ2-1|TRBD2|TRBV2
CASRAGVNNEQFF
TGTGCCAGCCGGGCGGGAGTCAACAATGAGCAGTTCTTC
>.|TRBJ2-7|.|TRBV6-1
CASRRGVVGVYEQYF
TGTGCCAGCAGAAGGGGGGTGGTGGGAGTCTACGAGCAGTACTTC
>.|TRBJ1-5|.|TRBV28
CASSFPPRGNQPQHF
TGTGCCAGCAGTTTTCCGCCCCGCGGCAATCAGCCCCAGCATTTT
>.|TRBJ2-1|.|TRBV5-4
CASSVRGSYNEQFF
TGTGCCAGCAGTGTCAGGGGTTCCTACAATGAGCAGTTCTTC
>many|TRBJ2-1|TRBD2|TRBV29-1
CSPYGLAGGNEQFF
TGCAGCCCCTATGGACTAGCGGGAGGCAATGAGCAGTTCTTC
>.|TRBJ2-7|.|TRBV7-7
CASSPGTFLTYEQYF
TGTGCTAGCAGCCCCGGGACATTTCTAACCTACGAGCAGTACTTC
>few|TRBJ2-3|TRBD2|TRBV5-1
CASSLASLAGISDTQYF
TGCGCCAGCAGCTTGGCCTCACTAGCGGGAATTTCAGATACGCAGTATTTT
>many|TRBJ2-5|.|TRBV30
CAWSGSSGTQYF
TGTGCCTGGAGTGGATCAAGTGGGACCCAGTACTTC
>few|TRBJ1-5|.|TRBV7-2
CASSTSTRINQPQHF
TGTGCCAGCAGCACCTCGACACGGATCAATCAGCCCCAGCATTTT
>.|TRBJ2-1|.|TRBV12-5
CASGTRSSNEQFF
TGTGCTAGTGGTACCCGGTCAAGCAATGAGCAGTTCTTC
>few|TRBJ1-1|.|TRBV30
CAWATGLNTEAFF
TGTGCCTGGGCCACTGGATTGAACACTGAAGCTTTCTTT
>many|TRBJ2-7|TRBD2|TRBV6-1
CASTVGTRSNEQYF
TGTGCCAGCACAGTGGGGACTAGGTCCAACGAGCAGTACTTC
>few|TRBJ2-6|.|TRBV6-1
CASSITGTGANVLTF
TGTGCCAGCAGTATTACAGGGACTGGGGCCAACGTCCTGACTTTC
>few|TRBJ1-1|.|TRBV20-1
CSAWSSGAFF
TGCAGTGCGTGGAGCTCGGGAGCTTTCTTT
>few|TRBJ1-4|TRBD1|TRBV7-9
CASSGAGTGQKLFF
TGTGCCAGCAGCGGGGCCGGGACAGGGCAAAAACTGTTTTTT
>.|TRBJ2-4|.|TRBV20-1
CSASPGVLAKNIQYF
TGCAGTGCTAGTCCCGGGGTACTAGCCAAAAACATTCAGTACTTC
>.|TRBJ2-6|TRBD1|TRBV19
CASHRTGTGANVLTF
TGTGCCAGCCACCGGACAGGGACAGGGGCCAACGTCCTGACTTTC
>many|TRBJ1-2|.|TRBV28
CASSLFVYYGYTF
TGTGCCAGCAGTTTATTTGTCTACTATGGCTACACCTTC
>many|TRBJ2-7|TRBD1|TRBV28
CASRLDRGLYEQYF
TGTGCCAGCAGGCTTGACAGGGGGCTCTACGAGCAGTACTTC
>many|TRBJ1-1|.|TRBV19
CASSAGTRNTEAFF
TGTGCCAGCTCAGCGGGGACAAGGAACACTGAAGCTTTCTTT
>.|TRBJ1-5|.|TRBV28
CASSSRGGYQPQHF
TGTGCCAGCAGTTCTAGGGGGGGATACCAGCCCCAGCATTTT
>once|TRBJ2-3|.|TRBV7-7
CASSPGGGATDTQYF
TGTGCTAGCAGTCCAGGGGGGGGGGCCACAGATACGCAGTATTTT
>many|TRBJ2-7|.|TRBV7-9
CASSLPPHEQYF
TGTGCCAGCAGCCTCCCCCCCCACGAGCAGTACTTC
>.|TRBJ2-1|TRBD2|TRBV7-9
CASSLGVGTSEYNEQLF
TGTGCCAGCAGCTTAGGAGTGGGGACTAGCGAATACAATGAGCAGCTCTTC